The T cell receptor (beta chain) described here comes from a study of shared clonotypes between healthy human individuals. The repertoire was sequenced with immunoSEQ multiplex PCR; TCRdb's copy has only in-frame clones and lacks some. The sample holds 2 million to 2.5 million clones; 95% are singletons and the top ten take roughly 0.13%. Findings and limits, study-wide: Larger estimated richness was generally seen in naive subsets than in memory subsets.

The donor population consisted of healthy HIV-negative adults with no recent acute infections or vaccinations. CD4+ cells underwent separation, giving CD45RA+ naive and CD45RA-negative memory subsets. Germline CDR1 and CDR2: SQVTM and ANQGSEA. Trimming removed 3 bases from V and 8 bases from J, with 10 bases in between. The CDR3 loop spans 11 amino acids. Comment on this clone: Antigen unknown.

The sample was naive CD4+ T cells sorted from blood. As to subset: CD45RA+ positively selected. This receptor was obtained from a man aged 18 to 30 in good health. The V and J genes are TRBV29-1 and TRBJ1-2, with D unclear. The CDR3 sequence is CSVEGSGGYTF. The CDR3 coding sequence is TGCAGCGTTGAGGGCAGCGGAGGCTACACCTTC.